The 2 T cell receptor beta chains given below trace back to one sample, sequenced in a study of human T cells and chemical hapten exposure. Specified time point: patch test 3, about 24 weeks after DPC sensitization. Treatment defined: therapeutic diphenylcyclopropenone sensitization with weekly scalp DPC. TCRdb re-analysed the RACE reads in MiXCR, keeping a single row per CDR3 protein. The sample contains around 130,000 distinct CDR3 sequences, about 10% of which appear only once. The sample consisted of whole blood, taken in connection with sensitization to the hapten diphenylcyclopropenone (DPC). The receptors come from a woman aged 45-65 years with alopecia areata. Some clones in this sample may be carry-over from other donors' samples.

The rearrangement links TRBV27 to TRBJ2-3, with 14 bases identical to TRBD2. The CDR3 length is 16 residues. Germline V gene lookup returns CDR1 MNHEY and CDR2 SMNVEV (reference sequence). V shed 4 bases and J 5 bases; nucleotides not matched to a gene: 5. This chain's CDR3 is CASSYRTSGGQDTQYF. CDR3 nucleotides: TGTGCCAGCAGTTATCGGACTAGCGGGGGGCAAGATACGCAGTATTTT.

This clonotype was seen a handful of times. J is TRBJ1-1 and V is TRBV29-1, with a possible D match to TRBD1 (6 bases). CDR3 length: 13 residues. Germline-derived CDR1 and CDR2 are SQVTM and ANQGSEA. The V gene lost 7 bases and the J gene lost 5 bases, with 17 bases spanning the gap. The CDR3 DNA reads TGCAGCGCCTGGGAGGGGGGCAATACTGAAGCTTTCTTT. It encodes CSAWEGGNTEAFF.